This T cell receptor beta chain was observed in a study of regulatory T cells in long-lasting Graves disease. The TCR beta library used iRepertoire HTBI primers with Arm-PCR amplification of CDR3. MiXCR, run by TCRdb on the multiplex PCR reads, gives a single entry per CDR3 protein. The table lists a few hundred thousand distinct CDR3 sequences, about 21% of them singletons. Study results and limitations: Accuracy might have suffered from few samples.

This CDR3 has 16 amino acids. The V and J ends lost 10 bases and 3 bases respectively, with 25 bases between them. The V gene's germline CDR1 is WSHSY and CDR2 SAAADI. Note on this clonotype: What it binds is not known.

The time point: persistent/refractory GD, antithyroid drugs over 5 years with positive TRAb. Preparation of the TCR library used RNA extracted from PBMCs. American Thyroid Association guidelines served as the basis for diagnosing Graves' disease. The EDTA tubes were filled with approximately 10 milliliters of drawn peripheral blood. This sample comprised peripheral blood mononuclear cells (PBMCs), obtained when the disease was refractory, from a patient treated with antithyroid drugs. The chain couples TRBV10-2 to TRBJ2-7; tentative D call: TRBD1 (5 bases). This clonotype originated in a female donor with Graves disease. The CDR3 DNA follows: TGCGCCACCAGGGAAGGTGCAGATCCTAGTAGCTACGAGCAGTACTTC. Its protein product is CATREGADPSSYEQYF.